This TCR beta chain stems from a study of T cells in localized non-small cell lung cancer. TCRdb's table, derived via immunoSEQ multiplex PCR, lists solely in-frame clones and lacks some. Among over 10,000 clones listed, 84% were seen once. Sample: peripheral blood, taken before any cancer treatment. This clonotype was sampled from a male donor at least 60 years old with stage I squamous cell lung carcinoma.

The CDR3 DNA follows: TGTGCCAGCAGCGTCGGTACGGGGATTGATGGCTACACCTTC. Residues: CASSVGTGIDGYTF. The chain joins TRBV9 to TRBJ1-2; D unresolved. Germline V gene data show CDR1 as SGDLS and CDR2 as YYNGEE. Between the trimmed V and J ends, which lost 2 bases and 6 bases, there was a span of 14 bases. The CDR3 is made up of 14 amino acids.